This T cell receptor (beta chain) was sequenced for a study of beta chain features in type 1 diabetes (dated by TCRdb to 2017 to 2018). About the investigation overall: Mean age, gender distribution, total cell number and subset yield were not different between patients and healthy donors. In the study, TCRB repertoires of sorted circulating CD4+ T cell subsets from recently diagnosed type 1 diabetes patients were compared with those of matched healthy donors. Regulatory and stem cell-like memory subsets were isolated from only 8 patients and about 8 healthy donors, whereas naive and central memory subsets came from all 28 donors. Across all samples, some 99 million sorted cells were examined, and cell number per subset correlated strongly with RNA yield. Paper-wide results and their limitations: Because the HLA sub-analyses included only small numbers of individuals, any influence of HLA type on TCRB rearrangement was left unresolved. In all four CD4+ subsets, TCRB CDR3 length was moderately but significantly shorter in type 1 diabetes patients. Naive, central memory and regulatory TCRB repertoires appeared more similar among patients than among healthy donors. Because cDNA rather than genomic DNA was sequenced, highly expressing activated cells could have been over-represented, although no difference in activation and CD3 levels was found between groups. At VDJ recombination sites, type 1 diabetes patients had fewer insertions and more deleted nucleotides, which implies abnormalities in thymic rearrangement. PCR may preferentially amplify shorter templates, but because patient and control samples were amplified and corrected together, any resulting skew would affect both groups equally.

A single peripheral blood draw of around 120 mL on average was collected from each donor into heparinised tubes. Naive, central memory, regulatory and stem cell-like memory CD4+ T cells were sorted on a BD FACSAria II using a panel including CD45RO, CCR7, CD25, CD127, CD95 and CD27. A purity above 98% was achieved for all sorted populations. Right away, PBMCs were isolated by Lymphoprep density gradient centrifugation and were stained directly, with no culture step. So that batch effects would be minimized, each experiment stained and sorted samples in pairs, pairing one healthy donor with one patient. The entire amount of isolated RNA was reverse transcribed using the High Capacity cDNA Reverse Transcription Kit, so the sequenced TCRB transcripts were expressed ones. Deep immunoSEQ sequencing was applied to naive, central memory and regulatory T cell samples, giving an average of roughly 3.5 million total reads per sample. Sorted cells were lysed in RLT buffer, and RNA was extracted using DNase-treated RNeasy Micro or Mini kits according to cell number. To prevent cross-contamination, every cell subset was processed on its own, while patient and healthy donor samples were processed together. TCRB sequences were amplified from cDNA with the immunoSEQ multiplex PCR, producing 87-bp fragments spanning the CDR3 region. The amplicons were sequenced using the Illumina HiSeq platform. The original methods were these. PCR bias was computationally corrected using synthetic template baselines, reads within Hamming distance 2 were collapsed, and singletons that could not be merged were discarded. By aligning reads against IMGT, V, D and J genes, CDR3 length, and insertions or deletions at six rearrangement sites were assigned. Within each subset, clonotype counts were normalized to the number of sorted cells before true diversity and Gini coefficients were calculated with the tcR R package. The overlap coefficient, calculated on TCRB nucleotide sequences, was used to quantify repertoire sharing. Out-of-frame TCRB sequences from naive cells were analyzed as a proxy for the pre-selection repertoire. TCRdb took over this immuneACCESS table, retaining in-frame rearrangements with V and J assigned. Such tables are incomplete; in checked studies, under half of the missing clones stem from an unresolved V gene, and the remainder is unexplained. V and J calls plus clone size are reproduced from that table; the DNA served to infer D and trimming. The sample profile shows around 300,000 clones; approximately 16% of them were found once. The ten largest make up more than 0.015% of the sample.

This clone has only one observation. It has no known antigen specificity. The sample holds no much larger clone one base away, and base qualities are not on file. CDR1 and CDR2, per the germline V gene, are SGHVS and FQNEAQ. V was cut back by 3 bases and J by 2 bases, leaving a gap of 22 bases between them. The CDR3 runs 18 residues from the cysteine to the phenylalanine. The retained sequence is limited to the CDR3, 54 bases, with the frame set at the first base. Material for sequencing was naive CD4+ T cells from blood. This specimen's cell subset or site label, per the study, means: true naive CD4+ T cells. This clonotype was obtained from a man aged 18 to 30 with type 1 diabetes. The rearrangement combines TRBV7-8 with TRBJ2-5, and perhaps TRBD1 as D gene, on 6 matching bases. The nucleotides read TGTGCCAGCAGCTTGGGGACGCTGGACAGCTACGCACAAGAGACCCAGTACTTC. Translated, it gives CASSLGTLDSYAQETQYF. With all but the CDR3 taken from the reference TRBV7-8 and TRBJ2-5 genes, the full variable domain is: GAGVSQSPRYKVAKRGQDVALRCDPISGHVSLFWYQQALGQGPEFLTYFQNEAQLDKSGLPSDRFFAERPEGSVSTLKIQRTQQEDSAVYLCASSLGTLDSYAQETQYFGPGTRLLVL.